The 3 T cell receptor beta chains reported below all come from one sample, sequenced in a study of tumor-infiltrating lymphocytes in primary liver carcinoma. For each extraction, RNA and DNA were obtained together from approximately 20-30 mg of unsorted bulk tissue. Priming with a constant-region primer yielded TCR beta cDNA from about 450 ng total RNA. Slightly modified ARM-PCR served as the procedure for the TCR beta libraries. These libraries came from three rounds of nested multiplex PCR. With TRBV1-TRBV30 forward primers and a C-beta reverse primer, the first two PCR rounds were run for approximately 10 cycles each. TCRdb used MiXCR to reprocess the multiplex PCR reads, holding one entry per CDR3 protein. The table records tens of thousands of distinct CDR3 sequences, 80% of them present only once. Sequences were obtained from liver tumor tissue from sampling region 2. The subset is: tumor region T2, inferior pole. Source of these receptors: a woman aged 30 to 39 with primary liver carcinoma and hepatitis B virus infection.

Of note for this clonotype: The junction does not match germline at one end; this may be a read error. The J gene is TRBJ1-2, the V gene TRBV7-9; unclear D gene. The germline CDR1 and CDR2 sequences are SEHNR and FQNEAQ (reference sequence). The CDR3 has 14 residues. In DNA form, the CDR3 reads TGTGCCAGCAATGCGGGTTCGGGTAACTGTGACTACACTTTC. It translates to CASNAGSGNCDYTF.

In the case of this clonotype: Sequence at one end of the junction differs from germline and may be a read error. V gene TRBV28 combines with J gene TRBJ2-1; TRBD1 matches 8 bases. CDR3 length: 15 amino acids. CDR1 is MDHEN and CDR2 is SYDVKM in the germline V gene. The CDR3 DNA sequence: TGTGCCAGCAGTCCTGGACAGGGTCTTAACAATGAGCAGCTCTTC. Protein: CASSPGQGLNNEQLF.

The chain combines TRBV11-2 with TRBJ2-7; D unresolved. Germline assignment: CDR1 SGHAT and CDR2 FQNNGV. The CDR3 has 14 amino acids. V lost 3 bases, J lost 10 bases, and 19 bases lay in between. The CDR3 loop is CASSFGVPPIDQYF. DNA for the CDR3: TGTGCCAGCAGCTTCGGAGTTCCTCCAATCGACCAGTACTTC. Based on the CDR3 plus reference TRBV11-2 and TRBJ2-7, the full variable domain is EAGVAQSPRYKIIEKRQSVAFWCNPISGHATLYWYQQILGQGPKLLIQFQNNGVVDDSQLPKDRFSAERLKGVDSTLKIQPAKLEDSAVYLCASSFGVPPIDQYFGPGTRLTVT.